Presented here are 30 T cell receptor beta chains from one specimen sequenced in a study of long-term antiretroviral therapy in people with HIV. Samples were assayed with immunoSEQ v3.0 at survey level. Only in-frame clones appear in the TCRdb table, and some are missing; sequencing was by immunoSEQ multiplex PCR. The table includes 35,000 or so clones, around 94% detected once. The sequenced sample was unsorted PBMCs, obtained 4.1 years after starting antiretroviral therapy. The receptors here all came from a woman between 50 and 59 years old with HIV.

The chain recombines TRBV5-6 with TRBJ2-1; D possibly matches TRBD1 or TRBD2 (5 bases each). The CDR3 is 16 residues long. Germline values: CDR1 SGHDT, CDR2 YYEEEE. V lost 1 base and J lost 0, with 11 bases in between. The CDR3 nucleotides read TGTGCCAGCAGCTTGTGGGGACCCCTCTCCTACAATGAGCAGTTCTTC. Translated: CASSLWGPLSYNEQFF.

J is TRBJ1-6 and V is TRBV5-4; D ambiguous. Germline V gene data show CDR1 as SGHNT and CDR2 as YYREEE (reference sequence). The CDR3 contains 15 residues. With 4 bases removed from V and 15 bases from J, the gap between germline ends came to 23 bases. The CDR3 DNA reads as TGTGCCAGCAGCATCGACCTGACGGCGTCTCGGGACCTCCACTTT. Translation gives CASSIDLTASRDLHF.

The chain links TRBV4-2 to TRBJ1-1, with D possibly being TRBD1 (5 bases). This CDR3 contains 14 residues. V was trimmed by 3 bases and J by 10 bases, leaving 18 bases between them. The germline CDR1 and CDR2 sequences are LGHNA and YNFKEQ. CDR3 region: CASSHPGPREGAFF. The CDR3 DNA reads TGTGCCAGCAGCCACCCTGGTCCCAGGGAAGGAGCTTTCTTT.

The chain carries TRBV23-1 and TRBJ1-2; 8 bases align to TRBD1. TRBV23-1 carries the ORF label, with uncertain function. V gave up 0 bases and J gave up 4 bases; unmatched junction bases: 16. The CDR3 consists of 19 residues. The CDR3 is CASSQSRHTDREGVYGYTF. The CDR3 DNA sequence: TGCGCCAGCAGTCAATCTCGACATACGGACAGGGAGGGGGTCTATGGCTACACCTTC.

V gene TRBV5-1 combines with J gene TRBJ1-3; 7 nucleotides agree with TRBD1. V trimming: 0 bases; J trimming: 1 base; junction bases outside the gene matches: 4. The CDR3 runs to 16 residues. From germline, CDR1 is SGHRS and CDR2 YFSETQ. CDR3 residues: CASSLEGATSGNTIYF. DNA of the CDR3: TGCGCCAGCAGCTTGGAGGGGGCTACTTCTGGAAACACCATATATTTT. The whole variable domain, remainder taken from reference TRBV5-1 and TRBJ1-3, is KAGVTQTPRYLIKTRGQQVTLSCSPISGHRSVSWYQQTPGQGLQFLFEYFSETQRNKGNFPGRFSGRQFSNSRSEMNVSTLELGDSALYLCASSLEGATSGNTIYFGEGSWLTVV.

CDR3 amino acids: CASSLSLRAQYF. The CDR3 DNA reads TGTGCCAGCTCACTGTCACTAAGGGCGCAGTATTTT. The genes are TRBV18 and TRBJ2-3, with D unclear. The V gene's germline CDR1 is KGHSH and CDR2 LQKENI. The V end was cut by 4 bases, the J end by 10 bases, with 12 bases between. This CDR3 region has 12 residues.

This chain uses TRBV7-9 with TRBJ2-7; D might be TRBD2 (7 bases). The CDR3 extends over 18 amino acids. Trimming left V 5 bases short and J 3 bases short, with 26 bases between. Germline values: CDR1 SEHNR, CDR2 FQNEAQ (reference sequence). This CDR3 reads CASSPFGGGTSTGYEQYF. Written as DNA, the CDR3 is TGTGCCAGCAGCCCCTTTGGGGGGGGCACCTCCACTGGCTACGAGCAGTACTTC.

The chain joins TRBV13 to TRBJ2-1; 7 bases fit TRBD2. The trim removed 5 bases at V and 4 bases at J, leaving 8 bases unmatched. The V gene's germline CDR1 is PRHDT and CDR2 FYEKMQ (reference sequence). This CDR3 has 15 residues. CDR3 sequence (DNA): TGTGCCAGCAGCCCCGACGGGCGGGGGTACAATGAGCAGTTCTTC. Encoded protein: CASSPDGRGYNEQFF.

The CDR3 reads CASSLEGDSYNEQFF. Written as DNA, the CDR3 is TGTGCCAGCAGCTTAGAGGGGGACTCCTACAATGAGCAGTTCTTC. This rearrangement joins TRBV11-3 to TRBJ2-1; D is perhaps TRBD1 or TRBD2 (5 bases each). V dropped 0 bases and J dropped 0 bases, with 6 bases sitting between them. The CDR3 extends over 15 amino acids. Germline V gene lookup returns CDR1 SGHNT and CDR2 YENEEA.

This clone was found a few times. This chain joins TRBV27 and TRBJ1-6, with D unresolved. This CDR3 comprises 17 residues. The germline gives CDR1 MNHEY, CDR2 SMNVEV (reference sequence). The V and J ends lost 6 bases and 0 bases respectively, with 15 bases between them. The CDR3 coding sequence is TGTGCCAGCAGCCCGAGGCTCCTGAGCTCCTATAATTCACCCCTCCACTTT. The encoded protein is CASSPRLLSSYNSPLHF.

J is TRBJ1-5 and V is TRBV6-1; 7 bases match TRBD1. The junction had 1 base not matched to a gene; V was cut back by 3 bases and J by 5 bases. Germline assignment: CDR1 MNHNS and CDR2 SASEGT. This CDR3 has 13 residues. The CDR3 spells CASSDRGDQPQHF. DNA for the CDR3: TGTGCCAGCAGTGACAGGGGGGATCAGCCCCAGCATTTT.

This chain joins TRBV6-6 and TRBJ2-6; D is unresolved. Germline CDR1 MNHNY, CDR2 SVGAGI (reference sequence). The V and J ends lost 4 bases and 0 bases respectively, with 10 bases between them. The CDR3 has 16 amino acids. CDR3 loop: CASSSHTDSGANVLTF. CDR3 in DNA: TGTGCCAGCAGTTCCCACACGGACTCTGGGGCCAACGTCCTGACTTTC.

The chain combines TRBV11-1 with TRBJ1-3; a possible D gene is TRBD1 (6 bases). The CDR3 is made up of 15 amino acids. Germline V gene lookup returns CDR1 SGHAT and CDR2 FQDESV (reference sequence). The V gene lost 5 bases and the J gene lost 0 bases, with 11 bases spanning the gap. DNA for the CDR3: TGTGCCAGCAGCCCCGACAGGACCTCTGGAAACACCATATATTTT. It codes for CASSPDRTSGNTIYF.

CDR3 nucleotides: TGTGCCCGACGAGACCGCAACACTGAAGCTTTCTTT. Amino acids: CARRDRNTEAFF. The V call is TRBV30, the J call TRBJ1-1; no clear D. In germline, CDR1 is GTSNPN, CDR2 SVGIG (reference sequence). CDR3 size: 12 residues. With 8 bases removed from V and 2 bases from J, the gap between germline ends came to 12 bases.

This clone was seen only once. The V and J genes are TRBV11-1 and TRBJ2-5; D may be TRBD2 (5 bases). This CDR3 has 15 residues. Deletions cut 4 bases from V and 3 bases from J, with 15 bases between. Germline CDR1 and CDR2: SGHAT and FQDESV (reference sequence). The CDR3 DNA follows: TGTGCCAGCAGCTCCCGGACTTTCGGTAAAGAGACCCAGTACTTC. Protein sequence: CASSSRTFGKETQYF.

This chain joins TRBV7-9 and TRBJ2-1, with D possibly being TRBD1 (5 bases). The germline CDR1 and CDR2 sequences are SEHNR and FQNEAQ (reference sequence). The CDR3 spans 14 residues. V lost 5 bases and J lost 5, with 13 bases in between. CDR3 amino acids: CASSPKTAHNEQFF. For the CDR3, the DNA is TGTGCCAGCAGCCCTAAGACAGCTCACAATGAGCAGTTCTTC.

V and J are TRBV19 and TRBJ1-3; D is undetermined. The ends were cut back, 1 base at V and 0 bases at J, with 7 bases in the middle. CDR3 length: 15 amino acids. Germline CDR1 and CDR2: LNHDA and SQIVND (reference sequence). This CDR3 is CASSIGRSSGNTIYF. The DNA of the CDR3 is TGTGCCAGTAGTATAGGCAGGTCCTCTGGAAACACCATATATTTT.

This chain connects TRBV5-6 to TRBJ2-3; D possibly uses TRBD1 or TRBD2 (5 bases each). With 2 bases removed from V and 0 bases from J, the gap between germline ends came to 13 bases. There are 16 residues in the CDR3. The V gene's germline CDR1 is SGHDT and CDR2 YYEEEE. The DNA of the CDR3 is TGTGCCAGCAGCTTAGGAACCGGGGCTAGCACAGATACGCAGTATTTT. Its protein is CASSLGTGASTDTQYF.

The chain uses TRBV30 and TRBJ2-1, with unresolved D. V lost 3 bases to trimming and J lost 0 bases, with 3 bases between them. This CDR3 contains 12 residues. From germline, CDR1 is GTSNPN and CDR2 SVGIG (reference sequence). CDR3 in DNA: TGTGCCTGGAGCCCCTCCTACAATGAGCAGTTCTTC. This encodes CAWSPSYNEQFF.

The chain employs TRBV6-1 and TRBJ2-5, with D perhaps assigned TRBD1 or TRBD2 (5 bases each). The CDR3 runs 14 residues. Trimming removed 8 bases from V and 4 bases from J, with 17 bases in between. Germline CDR1 reads MNHNS; CDR2 reads SASEGT. CDR3 amino acids: CASDPGPGVETQYF. The CDR3 DNA reads as TGTGCCAGCGACCCGGGACCCGGGGTAGAGACCCAGTACTTC.

The count of this clone is one. The CDR3 sequence: CASSGWTSGGQETQYF. The CDR3 DNA follows: TGTGCCAGCAGCGGGTGGACTAGCGGGGGACAAGAGACCCAGTACTTC. The gene calls are TRBV11-2 and TRBJ2-5; TRBD2 aligns across 13 bases. V lost 5 bases to trimming and J lost 2 bases; unmatched junction nucleotides: 5. The CDR3 spans 16 residues. Looked up from germline, CDR1 is SGHAT and CDR2 is FQNNGV.

The chain carries TRBV5-1 and TRBJ1-6; maybe TRBD1 (6 bases). The V end lost 0 bases, the J end lost 7 bases, and 11 bases lay between the germline ends. This CDR3 is built from 15 residues. Germline-derived CDR1 and CDR2 are SGHRS and YFSETQ. The CDR3: CASSLEGVSNSPLHF. CDR3 nucleotide sequence: TGCGCCAGCAGCTTGGAGGGGGTCTCAAATTCACCCCTCCACTTT.

The chain recombines TRBV27 with TRBJ2-1, with 10 bases lining up with TRBD1. This CDR3 comprises 16 residues. CDR1 and CDR2 (germline): MNHEY, SMNVEV (reference sequence). J lost 3 bases, V lost 5 bases, and 7 bases had no gene match. CDR3 coding DNA: TGTGCCAGCAGTCTATTCCGGGACAGGGGCTACAATGAGCAGTTCTTC. This codes for CASSLFRDRGYNEQFF.

The chain combines TRBV5-6 with TRBJ1-1; no firm D call. This CDR3 region has 15 residues. V shed 0 bases and J shed 1 base, with 10 bases lying between them. From germline, CDR1 is SGHDT and CDR2 YYEEEE. This CDR3 reads CASSLGPLGNTEAFF. CDR3 nucleotides: TGTGCCAGCAGCTTGGGTCCTCTGGGGAACACTGAAGCTTTCTTT.

This clone showed up just once. DNA of the CDR3: TGTGCCATCAGCCCGGGACAGGGAAAAAACACTGAAGCTTTCTTT. This codes for CAISPGQGKNTEAFF. The gene calls are TRBV10-3 and TRBJ1-1, with 9 positions matching TRBD1. The CDR3 loop spans 15 amino acids. CDR1 is ENHRY and CDR2 is SYGVKD in the germline V gene. V lost 6 bases, J lost 2 bases, and 7 bases stayed unmatched.

The chain links TRBV19 to TRBJ2-3; tentatively, D is TRBD2 (5 bases). The germline V gene encodes CDR1 LNHDA and CDR2 SQIVND (reference sequence). The CDR3 sequence is 11 residues long. Trimming stripped 3 bases from V and 11 bases from J, with 9 bases between. The CDR3 reads CASSMSGGQYF. Written as DNA, the CDR3 is TGTGCCAGTAGTATGTCCGGAGGGCAGTATTTT.

The chain uses TRBV19 and TRBJ1-1; unclear D gene. The germline V gene encodes CDR1 LNHDA and CDR2 SQIVND (reference sequence). V was clipped by 7 bases and J by 5 bases, with 8 bases between them. There are 11 residues in the CDR3. In nucleotides, the CDR3 is TGTGCCAGTATACGAACGACTGAAGCTTTCTTT. It encodes CASIRTTEAFF.

The genes are TRBV7-2 and TRBJ2-3; 9 bases match TRBD2. V lost 5 bases to trimming and J lost 5 bases; unmatched junction nucleotides: 11. Germline V lookup: CDR1 SGHTA, CDR2 FQGNSA. This CDR3 comprises 16 residues. CDR3 sequence: CASSRGAGGSIDTQYF. In DNA, the CDR3 is TGTGCCAGCAGCCGAGGAGCGGGGGGTTCAATAGATACGCAGTATTTT.

The chain combines TRBV10-3 with TRBJ2-1; D uncertain. The CDR3 sequence is 12 residues long. Germline V gene data show CDR1 as ENHRY and CDR2 as SYGVKD. The ends were cut back, 4 bases at V and 6 bases at J, with 7 bases in the middle. The CDR3 coding sequence is TGTGCCATCAGTGGACGGAGCAATGAGCAGTTCTTC. Translating it yields CAISGRSNEQFF.

The V gene is TRBV18, the J gene TRBJ2-3; D is ambiguous. V was pared by 6 bases and J by 5 bases, with 9 bases between. Germline V CDR1 and CDR2: KGHSH, LQKENI. The CDR3 spans 12 residues. CDR3 sequence (DNA): TGTGCCAGCTCGCCGGATAGAGATACGCAGTATTTT. Translation: CASSPDRDTQYF.